This T cell receptor (beta chain) is drawn from a study of T cells in Graves' hyperthyroidism and ophthalmopathy. About the study: Pretreatment peripheral blood was obtained at initial diagnosis. Study outcomes and limitations: Ophthalmopathy onset followed model prediction by a median approximately six months.

Germline CDR1 SGHRS, CDR2 YFSETQ. V shed 10 bases, J shed 4 bases, and the junction held 5 bases outside the gene matches. The CDR3 covers 13 residues. Amplification yielded TCR beta CDR3 regions, with RNA transcripts as the source. A set of HTBI primers served as the primers for a first-round RT-PCR of the TCR CDR3. MiXCR, run by TCRdb on the multiplex PCR reads, gives a single entry per CDR3 protein. The sample lists 300,000 to 450,000 distinct CDR3 sequences, more than 20% seen once, with 73% in the top ten. This clonotype was counted between two and nine times. Its target is unknown. Uncontrolled infections, other autoimmune diseases, pregnancy or lactation led to exclusion of patients. Each diagnosis was grounded in clinical symptoms, serum thyroxine and TRAb, thyroid ultrasound, and orbital computed tomography.

The TCR comes from a man aged 50 or older with Graves' hyperthyroidism. Input material: blood. The chain is built from TRBV5-1 and TRBJ2-1, with TRBD2 identical over 10 bases. CDR3 amino acids: CACTSGAYNEQFF. CDR3 sequence (DNA): TGCGCCTGCACTAGCGGGGCTTACAATGAGCAGTTCTTC.